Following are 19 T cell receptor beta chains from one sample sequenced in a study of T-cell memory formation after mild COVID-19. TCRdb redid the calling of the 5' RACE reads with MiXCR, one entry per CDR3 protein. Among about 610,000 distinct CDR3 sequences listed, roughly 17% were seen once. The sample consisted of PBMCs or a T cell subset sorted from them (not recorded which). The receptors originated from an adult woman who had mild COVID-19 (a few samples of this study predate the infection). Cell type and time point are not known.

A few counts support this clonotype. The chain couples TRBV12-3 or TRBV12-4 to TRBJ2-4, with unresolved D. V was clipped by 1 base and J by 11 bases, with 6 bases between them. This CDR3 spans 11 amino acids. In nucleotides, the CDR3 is TGTGCCAGCAGTTTAGGGGTGCTTCAGTACTTC. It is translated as CASSLGVLQYF.

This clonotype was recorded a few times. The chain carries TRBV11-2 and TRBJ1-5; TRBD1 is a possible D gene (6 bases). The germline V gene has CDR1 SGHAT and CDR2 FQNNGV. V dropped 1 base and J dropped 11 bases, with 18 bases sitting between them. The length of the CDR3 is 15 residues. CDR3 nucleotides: TGTGCCAGCAGCTTAGTTCCAGGGGAAGGTGTAGCCCAGCATTTT. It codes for CASSLVPGEGVAQHF.

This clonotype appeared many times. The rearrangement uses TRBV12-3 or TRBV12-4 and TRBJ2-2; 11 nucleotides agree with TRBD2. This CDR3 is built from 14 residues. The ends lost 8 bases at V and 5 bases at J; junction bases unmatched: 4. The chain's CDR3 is CASRTSGGTGELFF. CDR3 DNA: TGTGCCAGCCGTACTAGCGGGGGAACCGGGGAGCTGTTTTTT.

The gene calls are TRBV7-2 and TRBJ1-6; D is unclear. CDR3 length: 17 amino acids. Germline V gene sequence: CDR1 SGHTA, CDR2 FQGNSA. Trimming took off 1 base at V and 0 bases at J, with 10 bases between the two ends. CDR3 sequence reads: CASSLVAASSYNSPLHF. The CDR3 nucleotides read TGTGCCAGCAGCTTAGTGGCAGCGAGCTCCTATAATTCACCCCTCCACTTT. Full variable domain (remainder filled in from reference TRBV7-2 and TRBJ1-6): GAGVSQSPSNKVTEKGKDVELRCDPISGHTALYWYRQSLGQGLEFLIYFQGNSAPDKSGLPSDRFSAERTGGSVSTLTIQRTQQEDSAVYLCASSLVAASSYNSPLHFGNGTRLTVT.

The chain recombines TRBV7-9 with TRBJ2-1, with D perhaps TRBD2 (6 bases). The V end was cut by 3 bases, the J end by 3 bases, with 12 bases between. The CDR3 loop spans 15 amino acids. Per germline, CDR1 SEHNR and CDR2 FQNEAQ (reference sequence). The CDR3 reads CASSLVIADYNEQFF. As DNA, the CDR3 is TGTGCCAGCAGCTTGGTAATAGCGGACTACAATGAGCAGTTCTTC.

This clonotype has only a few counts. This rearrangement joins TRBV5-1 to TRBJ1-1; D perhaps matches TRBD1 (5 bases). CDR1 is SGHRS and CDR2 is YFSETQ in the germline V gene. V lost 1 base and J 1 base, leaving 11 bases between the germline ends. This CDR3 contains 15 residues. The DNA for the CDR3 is TGCGCCAGCAGCTTGCTAGGGACGGCGAACACTGAAGCTTTCTTT. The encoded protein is CASSLLGTANTEAFF.

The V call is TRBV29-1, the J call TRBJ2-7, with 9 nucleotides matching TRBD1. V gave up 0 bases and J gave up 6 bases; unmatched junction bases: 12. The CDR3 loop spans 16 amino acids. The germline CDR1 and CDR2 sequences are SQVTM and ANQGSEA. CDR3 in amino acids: CSVEEIRQGGSGEQYF. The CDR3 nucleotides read TGCAGCGTTGAAGAAATACGACAGGGGGGTTCTGGCGAGCAGTACTTC.

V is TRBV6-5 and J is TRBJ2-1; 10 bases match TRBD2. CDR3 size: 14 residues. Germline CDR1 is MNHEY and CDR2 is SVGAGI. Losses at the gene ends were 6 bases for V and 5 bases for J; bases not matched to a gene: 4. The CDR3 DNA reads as TGTGCCAGCAGGGTAGCGGGGGGAAACAATGAGCAGTTCTTC. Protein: CASRVAGGNNEQFF.

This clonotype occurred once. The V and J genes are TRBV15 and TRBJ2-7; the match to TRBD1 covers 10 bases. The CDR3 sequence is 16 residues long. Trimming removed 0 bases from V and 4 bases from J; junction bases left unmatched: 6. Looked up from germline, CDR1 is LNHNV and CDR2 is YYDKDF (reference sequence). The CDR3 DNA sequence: TGTGCCACCAGCAGAGATAGGGACAGGGGTAGATACGAGCAGTACTTC. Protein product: CATSRDRDRGRYEQYF. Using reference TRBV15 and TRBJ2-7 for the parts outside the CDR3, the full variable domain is DAMVIQNPRYQVTQFGKPVTLSCSQTLNHNVMYWYQQKSSQAPKLLFHYYDKDFNNEADTPDNFQSRRPNTSFCFLDIRSPGLGDTAMYLCATSRDRDRGRYEQYFGPGTRLTVT.

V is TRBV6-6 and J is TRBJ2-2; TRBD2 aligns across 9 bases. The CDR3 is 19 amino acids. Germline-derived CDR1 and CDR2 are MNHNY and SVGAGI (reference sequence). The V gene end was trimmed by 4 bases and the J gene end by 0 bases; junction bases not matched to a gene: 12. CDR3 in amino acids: CASSSAGGSGGSNTGELFF. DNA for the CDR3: TGTGCCAGCAGTTCCGCGGGGGGGAGCGGGGGGTCGAACACCGGGGAGCTGTTTTTT.

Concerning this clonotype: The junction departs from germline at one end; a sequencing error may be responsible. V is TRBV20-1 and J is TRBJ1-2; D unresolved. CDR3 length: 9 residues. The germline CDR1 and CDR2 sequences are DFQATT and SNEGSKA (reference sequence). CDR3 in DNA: TGCAGTGCTGGCCTCCTGTCCGCCTTC. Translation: CSAGLLSAF.

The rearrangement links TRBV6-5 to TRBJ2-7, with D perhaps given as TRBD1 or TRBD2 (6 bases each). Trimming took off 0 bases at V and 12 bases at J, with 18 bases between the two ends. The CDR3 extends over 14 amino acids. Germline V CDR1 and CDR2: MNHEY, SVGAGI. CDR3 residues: CASSYSGGVEDWYF. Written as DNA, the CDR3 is TGTGCCAGCAGTTACTCGGGGGGCGTCGAGGATTGGTACTTC.

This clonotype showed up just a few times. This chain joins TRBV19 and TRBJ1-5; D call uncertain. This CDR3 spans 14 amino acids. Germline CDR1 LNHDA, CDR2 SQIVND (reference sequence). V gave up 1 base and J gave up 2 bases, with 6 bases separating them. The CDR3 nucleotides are TGTGCCAGTAGTATAGGGAGGCGCAATCAGCCCCAGCATTTT. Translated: CASSIGRRNQPQHF.

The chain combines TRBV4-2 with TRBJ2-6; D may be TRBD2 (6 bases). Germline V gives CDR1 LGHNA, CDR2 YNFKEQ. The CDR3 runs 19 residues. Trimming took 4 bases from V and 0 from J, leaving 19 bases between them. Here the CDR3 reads CASSRFGAPGGSGANVLTF. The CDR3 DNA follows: TGTGCCAGCAGCCGGTTTGGGGCCCCCGGGGGCTCTGGGGCCAACGTCCTGACTTTC.

In nucleotides, the CDR3 is TGCAGCGTTGCCCAGGGACCAGGGGCTTTCTTT. As protein: CSVAQGPGAFF. The chain employs TRBV29-1 and TRBJ1-1; tentatively, D is TRBD1 (5 bases). The CDR3 runs to 11 residues. Trimming removed 4 bases from V and 11 bases from J, with 14 bases in between. Germline V gives CDR1 SQVTM, CDR2 ANQGSEA.

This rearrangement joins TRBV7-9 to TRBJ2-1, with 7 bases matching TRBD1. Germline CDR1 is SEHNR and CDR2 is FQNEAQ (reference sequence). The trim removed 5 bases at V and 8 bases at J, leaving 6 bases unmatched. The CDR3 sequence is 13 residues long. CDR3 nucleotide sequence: TGTGCCAGCAGCATTGATCAGGGGGATGAGCAGTTCTTC. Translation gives CASSIDQGDEQFF.

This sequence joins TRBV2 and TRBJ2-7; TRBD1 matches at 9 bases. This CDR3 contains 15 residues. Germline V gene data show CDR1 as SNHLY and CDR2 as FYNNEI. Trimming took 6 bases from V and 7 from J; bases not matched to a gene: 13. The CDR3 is CASSHPGQGIGEQYF. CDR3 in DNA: TGTGCCAGCAGCCATCCGGGACAGGGAATAGGAGAGCAGTACTTC. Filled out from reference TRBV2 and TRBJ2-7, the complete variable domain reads EPEVTQTPSHQVTQMGQEVILRCVPISNHLYFYWYRQILGQKVEFLVSFYNNEISEKSEIFDDQFSVERPDGSNFTLKIRSTKLEDSAMYFCASSHPGQGIGEQYFGPGTRLTVT.

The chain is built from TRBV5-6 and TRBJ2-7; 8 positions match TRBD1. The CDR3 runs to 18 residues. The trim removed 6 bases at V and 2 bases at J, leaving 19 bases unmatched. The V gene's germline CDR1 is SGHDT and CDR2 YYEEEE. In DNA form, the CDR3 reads TGTGCCAGCACCTTACGGACAGGGAGAAAGACACACGCCTACGAGCAGTACTTC. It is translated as CASTLRTGRKTHAYEQYF.

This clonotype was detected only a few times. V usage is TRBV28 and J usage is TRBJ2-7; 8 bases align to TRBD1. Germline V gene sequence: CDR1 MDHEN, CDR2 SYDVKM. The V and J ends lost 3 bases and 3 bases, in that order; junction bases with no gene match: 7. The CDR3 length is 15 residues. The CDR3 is CASSFRDRILYEQYF. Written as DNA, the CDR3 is TGTGCCAGCAGTTTCAGGGACAGGATTCTCTACGAGCAGTACTTC.